Presented here are 21 T cell receptor beta chains from one specimen sequenced in a study of control samples from healthy donors and cancer patients. Some clones are missing from TCRdb's copy, which holds only in-frame ones; the method was immunoSEQ multiplex PCR. The profile shows over 200,000 clones, over 70% of them singletons. The sequenced material came from PBMCs. The receptors were gathered from a woman aged 55-69 years with lung cancer.

This chain connects TRBV5-1 to TRBJ2-7, with 8 bases that match TRBD2. Trimming took 4 bases from V and 5 from J; bases not matched to a gene: 5. CDR1 SGHRS and CDR2 YFSETQ come from the germline V gene. The CDR3 loop spans 13 amino acids. CDR3 bases: TGCGCCAGCAGCCCGGGGGGGGGCCACGAGCAGTACTTC. Its translation is CASSPGGGHEQYF.

Regarding this clone: Within the sample, other DNA sequences also encode this same CDR3. This rearrangement joins TRBV9 to TRBJ1-5; 8 bases are a match to TRBD1. Germline V gene data show CDR1 as SGDLS and CDR2 as YYNGEE. Trimming took 4 bases from V and 4 from J; bases not matched to a gene: 10. The CDR3 contains 16 residues. CDR3 sequence reads: CASSPGTGGLNQPQHF. The CDR3 DNA is TGTGCCAGCAGCCCAGGAACAGGGGGGTTGAATCAGCCCCAGCATTTT.

A word on this clone: At the DNA level, this CDR3 is encoded by other sequences in the same sample as well. The V and J genes are TRBV5-4 and TRBJ2-5; unclear D gene. This CDR3 comprises 14 residues. Trimming pared 2 bases from V and 2 bases from J, leaving 10 bases between. CDR1 and CDR2 from the germline V gene are SGHNT and YYREEE (reference sequence). This chain's CDR3 is CASSLKGGQETQYF. The CDR3 DNA sequence: TGTGCCAGCAGCTTAAAGGGTGGTCAAGAGACCCAGTACTTC.

The chain couples TRBV12-3 or TRBV12-4 to TRBJ1-5; D unresolved. This CDR3 contains 13 residues. The V gene lost 8 bases and the J gene lost 4 bases, with 12 bases spanning the gap. CDR3 loop: CASSDGKNQPQHF. DNA for the CDR3: TGTGCCAGCTCGGACGGGAAAAATCAGCCCCAGCATTTT.

This clone was found a few times. This rearrangement joins TRBV9 to TRBJ2-3, with D possibly matching TRBD2 (6 bases). Trimming removed 0 bases from V and 0 bases from J, with 11 bases in between. The germline V gene has CDR1 SGDLS and CDR2 YYNGEE. The CDR3 is 16 amino acids. As DNA, the CDR3 is TGTGCCAGCAGCGTAGCTACGGGAGCTAGCACAGATACGCAGTATTTT. It translates to CASSVATGASTDTQYF.

V is TRBV9 and J is TRBJ1-6; unclear D gene. Trimming took 0 bases from V and 7 from J, leaving 14 bases between them. The CDR3 contains 16 residues. Looked up from germline, CDR1 is SGDLS and CDR2 is YYNGEE. In nucleotides, the CDR3 is TGTGCCAGCAGCGTAGAAGGGTCGGTTAGAAATTCACCCCTCCACTTT. Translated, it gives CASSVEGSVRNSPLHF.

This chain connects TRBV5-1 to TRBJ2-3; 8 positions agree with TRBD2. This CDR3 is 15 amino acids long. The germline gives CDR1 SGHRS, CDR2 YFSETQ. The V and J ends lost 7 bases and 3 bases, in that order; junction bases with no gene match: 10. The chain's CDR3 is CASGLGGTSTDTQYF. The CDR3 nucleotides are TGCGCCAGCGGCCTTGGGGGGACTAGTACAGATACGCAGTATTTT.

The V gene is TRBV5-1, the J gene TRBJ1-4, with D maybe TRBD1 (5 bases). The CDR3 consists of 13 residues. Per the germline V gene, CDR1 is SGHRS and CDR2 is YFSETQ. The V end lost 7 bases, the J end lost 5 bases, and 12 bases lay between the germline ends. Written as DNA, the CDR3 is TGCGCCAGCGGGGCAGGATTAAATGAAAAACTGTTTTTT. Its protein product is CASGAGLNEKLFF.

This chain uses TRBV5-1 with TRBJ2-6; D unresolved. This CDR3 contains 16 residues. From germline, CDR1 is SGHRS and CDR2 YFSETQ. The V gene lost 3 bases and the J gene lost 0 bases, with 10 bases spanning the gap. The CDR3 protein is CASSSSVDSGANVLTF. CDR3 coding DNA: TGCGCCAGCAGCTCTTCCGTTGACTCTGGGGCCAACGTCCTGACTTTC.

The chain recombines TRBV10-3 with TRBJ2-5, with 8 bases fitting TRBD1. The germline CDR1 and CDR2 sequences are ENHRY and SYGVKD. The V segment lost 0 bases and the J segment 5 bases; nucleotides outside the gene matches: 5. The CDR3 covers 15 residues. CDR3 nucleotide sequence: TGTGCCATCAGTGAGTCTCAGGGGGCGGATGAGACCCAGTACTTC. Translation: CAISESQGADETQYF.

The chain carries TRBV6-5 and TRBJ1-6, with D unclear. The CDR3 runs 14 residues. Germline V gene lookup returns CDR1 MNHEY and CDR2 SVGAGI. Trimming pared 2 bases from V and 10 bases from J, leaving 12 bases between. The CDR3 loop reads CASSYESRGSPLHF. The CDR3, as DNA: TGTGCCAGCAGTTACGAAAGCCGGGGATCACCCCTCCACTTT.

The chain carries TRBV10-1 and TRBJ2-3; 9 bases map to TRBD2. CDR3 length: 15 amino acids. Trimming at V came to 5 bases and at J to 1 base, leaving 4 bases not matched to a gene. CDR1 WNHNN and CDR2 SYGVQD come from the germline V gene (reference sequence). Here the CDR3 reads CASSPSGIGTDTQYF. DNA for the CDR3: TGCGCCAGCAGTCCTAGCGGGATAGGCACAGATACGCAGTATTTT.

The table lists this clone with a count of one. V gene TRBV12-3 or TRBV12-4 combines with J gene TRBJ2-3; D gene uncertain. CDR3 length equals 13 residues. Trimming cost V 5 bases and J 2 bases, with 8 bases left between them. Here the CDR3 DNA reads TGTGCCAGCAGTCGGGCCCTCACAGATACGCAGTATTTT. Protein: CASSRALTDTQYF.

The table lists this clone with a few counts. The chain recombines TRBV3-1 (or the pseudogene TRBV3-2) with TRBJ2-1; D gene unclear. This CDR3 has 14 residues. V shed 0 bases and J shed 10 bases, with 13 bases lying between them. Germline V CDR1 and CDR2: LGHDT, YNNKEL (reference sequence). The CDR3 region is CASSQEGGFWEQFF. In nucleotides, the CDR3 is TGTGCCAGCAGCCAAGAAGGCGGATTTTGGGAGCAGTTCTTC.

The table lists this clone with a count of one. The V and J genes are TRBV3-1 (or the pseudogene TRBV3-2) and TRBJ2-7, with TRBD1 as a possible D gene (5 bases). This CDR3 contains 16 residues. Germline CDR1 LGHDT, CDR2 YNNKEL (reference sequence). V shed 3 bases and J shed 5 bases, with 20 bases lying between them. As DNA, the CDR3 is TGTGCCAGCAGCCAGGACCCAGGGCAGGGTCTCCACGAGCAGTACTTC. The encoded protein is CASSQDPGQGLHEQYF.

This clone was observed once. The chain recombines TRBV10-1 with TRBJ2-3, with a tentative D call TRBD1 (6 bases). Trimming pared 4 bases from V and 4 bases from J, leaving 12 bases between. The CDR3 runs to 14 residues. Germline V gene sequence: CDR1 WNHNN, CDR2 SYGVQD (reference sequence). The CDR3 bases are TGCGCCAGCAGTGCGGGTGAGGGGGCAGATACGCAGTATTTT. This encodes CASSAGEGADTQYF.

V gene TRBV30 combines with J gene TRBJ1-2; D call uncertain. Trimming removed 4 bases at V and 0 bases at J, with 18 bases between. This CDR3 comprises 16 residues. Germline V gives CDR1 GTSNPN, CDR2 SVGIG (reference sequence). The DNA of the CDR3 is TGTGCCTGGAACCCCCGTGGGTGGCTAACTAACTATGGCTACACCTTC. Translating gives CAWNPRGWLTNYGYTF.

A note on this clone: Given a much more abundant clone one base away, this may be a read error. This CDR3 reads CASSPTGGGNQPQHF. CDR3 nucleotide sequence: TGTGCCAGCAGCCCGACAGGGGGTGGCAATCAGCCCCAGCATTTT. V gene TRBV11-2 combines with J gene TRBJ1-5, with 9 bases fitting TRBD1. Losses at the gene ends were 5 bases for V and 2 bases for J; bases not matched to a gene: 4. The germline gives CDR1 SGHAT, CDR2 FQNNGV. The CDR3 sequence is 15 residues long.

A remark on this clone: This sample includes further DNA sequences coding for the same CDR3. This chain joins TRBV12-3 or TRBV12-4 and TRBJ1-1; the D is unclear. The CDR3 sequence is 12 residues long. V was clipped by 2 bases and J by 1 base, with 2 bases between them. CDR3 nucleotide sequence: TGTGCCAGCAGTTTACAGAACACTGAAGCTTTCTTT. Its translation: CASSLQNTEAFF.

This clone was seen only a few times. Other DNA sequences in this specimen translate into the identical CDR3. V and J are TRBV19 and TRBJ1-6; possibly TRBD1 for D (6 bases). This CDR3 has 16 amino acids. Germline-derived CDR1 and CDR2 are LNHDA and SQIVND (reference sequence). With 6 bases removed from V and 0 bases from J, the gap between germline ends came to 12 bases. The DNA of the CDR3 is TGTGCCAGTAGCGAGACAGGAAGCTCCTATAATTCACCCCTCCACTTT. Its translation: CASSETGSSYNSPLHF.

The genes are TRBV7-2 and TRBJ2-5, with TRBD1 identical over 7 bases. V was clipped by 0 bases and J by 4 bases; unmatched bases: 5. Germline CDR1 and CDR2: SGHTA and FQGNSA. The CDR3 loop spans 15 amino acids. CDR3 in amino acids: CASSLAQTGVETQYF. The CDR3 DNA sequence: TGTGCCAGCAGCTTAGCGCAAACAGGGGTAGAGACCCAGTACTTC.